This T cell receptor (beta chain) was obtained from a study of blood T cells in healthy people across ages. The germline CDR1 and CDR2 sequences are DFQATT and SNEGSKA (reference sequence). This CDR3 contains 15 residues. Sample-barcoded 5' priming and a J-beta primer mix drove a second PCR of about 7 to 12 cycles. TCRdb re-derived calls from the 5' RACE reads in MiXCR, one entry per CDR3 protein. Here the sample spans about 780,000 distinct CDR3 sequences, 46% being singletons. The chain combines TRBV20-1 with TRBJ2-5, with 7 bases identical to TRBD2. The assigned J gene may be wrong: the sequence end matches TRBJ2-7 better. The specimen was blood. This TCR came from an elderly man in good health. The CDR3 region has the DNA TGCAGTGCTAGAGATCCCTCGCGGGAGTACTACGAGCAGTACTTC. Translated: CSARDPSREYYEQYF.